This entry is about one T cell receptor beta chain. This sample is part of a study of OX40 agonist ivuxolimab in advanced cancers. Sequenced by immunoSEQ multiplex PCR; TCRdb stores in-frame clones only, minus some. The data contain about 54,000 clones, roughly nine tenths of them singletons. The CDR3 loop spans 16 amino acids. CDR1 is LNHDA and CDR2 is SQIVND in the germline V gene (reference sequence). Trimming at V came to 0 bases and at J to 2 bases, leaving 3 bases not matched to a gene. The specimen was CD4+ or CD8+ T cells sorted from blood, collected in a trial of the OX40 agonist ivuxolimab. The V call is TRBV19, the J call TRBJ2-1, with 8 nucleotides matching TRBD2. The receptor was isolated from an adult with an advanced solid tumor such as melanoma, head and neck, liver or kidney cancer. DNA for the CDR3: TGTGCCAGTAGTATAGACGGTAGCGGGGCCTACAATGAGCAGTTCTTC. The encoded protein is CASSIDGSGAYNEQFF.